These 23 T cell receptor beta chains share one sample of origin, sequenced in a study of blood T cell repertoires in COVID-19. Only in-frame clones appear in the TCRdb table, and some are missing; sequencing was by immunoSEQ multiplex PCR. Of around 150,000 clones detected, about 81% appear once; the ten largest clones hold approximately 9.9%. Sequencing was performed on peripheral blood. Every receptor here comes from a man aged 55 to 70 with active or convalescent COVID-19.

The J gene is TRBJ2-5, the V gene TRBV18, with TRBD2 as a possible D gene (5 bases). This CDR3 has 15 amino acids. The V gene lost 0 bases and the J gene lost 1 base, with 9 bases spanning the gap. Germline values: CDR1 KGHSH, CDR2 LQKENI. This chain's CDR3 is CASSPPGVPQETQYF. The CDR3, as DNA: TGTGCCAGCTCACCACCGGGAGTACCCCAAGAGACCCAGTACTTC.

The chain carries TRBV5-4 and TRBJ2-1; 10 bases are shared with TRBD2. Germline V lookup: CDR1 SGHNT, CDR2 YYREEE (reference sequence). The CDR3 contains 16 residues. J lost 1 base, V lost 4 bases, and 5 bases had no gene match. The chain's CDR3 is CASSQLGLASYNEQFF. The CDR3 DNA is TGTGCCAGCAGCCAGCTGGGACTAGCGTCCTACAATGAGCAGTTCTTC.

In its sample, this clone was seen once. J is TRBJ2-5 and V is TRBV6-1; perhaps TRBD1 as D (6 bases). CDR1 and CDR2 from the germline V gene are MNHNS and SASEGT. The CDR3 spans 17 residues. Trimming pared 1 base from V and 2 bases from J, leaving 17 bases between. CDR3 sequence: CASSEGRGGIQQETQYF. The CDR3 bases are TGTGCCAGCAGTGAAGGAAGAGGGGGTATCCAACAAGAGACCCAGTACTTC.

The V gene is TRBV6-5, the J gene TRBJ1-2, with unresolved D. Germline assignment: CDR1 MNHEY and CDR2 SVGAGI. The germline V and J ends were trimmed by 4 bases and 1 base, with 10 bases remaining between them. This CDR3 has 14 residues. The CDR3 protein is CASSSPQINYGYTF. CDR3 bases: TGTGCCAGCAGTTCCCCCCAGATTAACTATGGCTACACCTTC.

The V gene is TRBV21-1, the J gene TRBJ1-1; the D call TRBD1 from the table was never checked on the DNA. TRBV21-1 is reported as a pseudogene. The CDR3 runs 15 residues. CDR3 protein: CASSKVGTENTEAFF. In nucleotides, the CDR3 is TGTGCCAGCAGCAAAGTCGGGACAGAGAACACTGAAGCTTTCTTT.

CDR3 region: CASSFPGRVYEQYF. CDR3 bases: TGTGCCAGCAGTTTCCCCGGCAGGGTCTACGAGCAGTACTTC. V gene TRBV28 combines with J gene TRBJ2-7; weak D call: TRBD1 (5 bases). Per germline, CDR1 MDHEN and CDR2 SYDVKM. The length of the CDR3 is 14 residues. Trimming took 3 bases from V and 3 from J, leaving 12 bases between them.

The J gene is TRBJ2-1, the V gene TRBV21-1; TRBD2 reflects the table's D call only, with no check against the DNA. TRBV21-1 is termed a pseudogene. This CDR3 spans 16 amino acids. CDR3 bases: TGTGCCAGCAGCAAGTCGTGCGGGAGACCTCACAATGAGCAGTTCTTC. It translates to CASSKSCGRPHNEQFF.

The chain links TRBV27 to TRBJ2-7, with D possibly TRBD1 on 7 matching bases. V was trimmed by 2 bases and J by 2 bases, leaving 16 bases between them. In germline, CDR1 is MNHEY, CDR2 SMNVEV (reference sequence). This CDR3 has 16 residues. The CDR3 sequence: CASSLGGAGGTYEQYF. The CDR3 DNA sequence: TGTGCCAGCAGTTTAGGCGGGGCAGGGGGAACCTACGAGCAGTACTTC.

CDR3 sequence reads: CASTTRGPDTQYF. DNA for the CDR3: TGTGCCAGCACCACCAGGGGGCCAGATACGCAGTATTTT. The chain combines TRBV21-1 with TRBJ2-3; the tabulated D call, TRBD1, remains unverified against the DNA. TRBV21-1 is an annotated pseudogene. The CDR3 extends over 13 amino acids.

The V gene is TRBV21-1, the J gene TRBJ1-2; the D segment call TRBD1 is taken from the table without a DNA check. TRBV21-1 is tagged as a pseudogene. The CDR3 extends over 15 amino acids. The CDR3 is CASSKFWWHNYGYTF. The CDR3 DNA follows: TGTGCCAGCAGCAAATTTTGGTGGCATAACTATGGCTACACCTTC.

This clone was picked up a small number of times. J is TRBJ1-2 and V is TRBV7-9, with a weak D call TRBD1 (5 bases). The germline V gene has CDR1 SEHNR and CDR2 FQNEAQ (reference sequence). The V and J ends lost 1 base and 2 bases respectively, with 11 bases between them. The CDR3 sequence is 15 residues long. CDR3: CASSLVQAGNYGYTF. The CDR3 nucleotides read TGTGCCAGCAGCTTAGTACAGGCGGGGAACTATGGCTACACCTTC. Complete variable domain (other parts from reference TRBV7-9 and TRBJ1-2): DTGVSQNPRHKITKRGQNVTFRCDPISEHNRLYWYRQTLGQGPEFLTYFQNEAQLEKSRLLSDRFSAERPKGSFSTLEIQRTEQGDSAMYLCASSLVQAGNYGYTFGSGTRLTVV.

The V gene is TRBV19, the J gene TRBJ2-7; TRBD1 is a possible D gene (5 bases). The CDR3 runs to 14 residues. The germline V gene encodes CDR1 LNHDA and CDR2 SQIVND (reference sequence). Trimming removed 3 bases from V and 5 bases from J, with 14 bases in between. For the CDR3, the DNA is TGTGCCAGTAGTATCGGCAGGGCTATCGACGAGCAGTACTTC. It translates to CASSIGRAIDEQYF.

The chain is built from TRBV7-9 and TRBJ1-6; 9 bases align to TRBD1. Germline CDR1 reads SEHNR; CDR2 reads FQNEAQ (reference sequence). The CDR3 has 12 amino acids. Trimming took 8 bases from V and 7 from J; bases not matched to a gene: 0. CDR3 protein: CASGQGNSPLHF. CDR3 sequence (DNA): TGTGCCAGCGGACAGGGGAATTCACCCCTCCACTTT.

The CDR3 reads CASSFGGSAYNEQFF. For the CDR3, the DNA is TGTGCCAGCAGCTTCGGCGGGAGCGCCTACAATGAGCAGTTCTTC. V and J are TRBV7-9 and TRBJ2-1; 7 nucleotides line up with TRBD2. The CDR3 loop spans 15 amino acids. Unmatched junction bases numbered 4, after V lost 3 bases and J lost 2 bases. CDR1 is SEHNR, CDR2 FQNEAQ, per germline (reference sequence).

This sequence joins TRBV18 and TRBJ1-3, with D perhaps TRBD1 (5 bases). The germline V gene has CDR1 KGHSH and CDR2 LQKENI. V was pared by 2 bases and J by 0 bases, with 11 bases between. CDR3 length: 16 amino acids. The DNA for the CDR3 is TGTGCCAGCTCACCAAACCGGCAGGGCTCTGGAAACACCATATATTTT. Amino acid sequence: CASSPNRQGSGNTIYF.

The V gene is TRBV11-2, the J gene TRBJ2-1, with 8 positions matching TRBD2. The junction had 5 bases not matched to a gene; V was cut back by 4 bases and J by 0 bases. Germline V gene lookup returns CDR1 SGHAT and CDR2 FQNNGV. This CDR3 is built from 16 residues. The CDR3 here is CASSSAGASSYNEQFF. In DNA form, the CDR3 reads TGTGCCAGCAGCTCAGCGGGAGCCAGCTCCTACAATGAGCAGTTCTTC. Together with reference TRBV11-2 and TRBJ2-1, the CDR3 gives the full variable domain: EAGVAQSPRYKIIEKRQSVAFWCNPISGHATLYWYQQILGQGPKLLIQFQNNGVVDDSQLPKDRFSAERLKGVDSTLKIQPAKLEDSAVYLCASSSAGASSYNEQFFGPGTRLTVL.

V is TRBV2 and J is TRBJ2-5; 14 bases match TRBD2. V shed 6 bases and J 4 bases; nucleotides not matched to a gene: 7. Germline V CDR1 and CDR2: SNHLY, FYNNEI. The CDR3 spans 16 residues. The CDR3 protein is CASRPMTSGGGETQYF. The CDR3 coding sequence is TGTGCCAGCAGGCCGATGACTAGCGGGGGGGGAGAGACCCAGTACTTC.

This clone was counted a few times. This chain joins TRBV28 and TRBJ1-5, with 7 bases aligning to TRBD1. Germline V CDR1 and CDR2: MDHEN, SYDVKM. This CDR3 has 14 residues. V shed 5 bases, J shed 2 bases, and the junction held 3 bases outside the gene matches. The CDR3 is CASSDGQGNQPQHF. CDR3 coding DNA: TGTGCCAGCAGTGACGGACAGGGCAATCAGCCCCAGCATTTT.

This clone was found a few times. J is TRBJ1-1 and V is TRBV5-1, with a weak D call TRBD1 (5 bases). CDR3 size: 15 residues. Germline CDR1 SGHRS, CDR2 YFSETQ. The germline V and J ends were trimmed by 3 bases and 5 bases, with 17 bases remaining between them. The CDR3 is CASSSRPLGETEAFF. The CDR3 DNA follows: TGCGCCAGCAGCTCACGACCTCTAGGGGAAACTGAAGCTTTCTTT.

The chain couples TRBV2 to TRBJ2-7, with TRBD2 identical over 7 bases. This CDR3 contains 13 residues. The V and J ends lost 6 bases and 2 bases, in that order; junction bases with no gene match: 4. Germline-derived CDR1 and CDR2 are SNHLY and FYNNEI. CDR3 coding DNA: TGTGCCAGCAGCTTAAGCGGGGCCTACGAGCAGTACTTC. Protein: CASSLSGAYEQYF.

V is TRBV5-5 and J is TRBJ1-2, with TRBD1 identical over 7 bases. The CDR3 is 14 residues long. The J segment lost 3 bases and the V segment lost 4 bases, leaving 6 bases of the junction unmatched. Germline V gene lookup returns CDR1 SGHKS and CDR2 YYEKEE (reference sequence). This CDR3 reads CASSLGGTDYGYTF. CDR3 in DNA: TGTGCCAGCAGCCTCGGAGGGACAGACTATGGCTACACCTTC.

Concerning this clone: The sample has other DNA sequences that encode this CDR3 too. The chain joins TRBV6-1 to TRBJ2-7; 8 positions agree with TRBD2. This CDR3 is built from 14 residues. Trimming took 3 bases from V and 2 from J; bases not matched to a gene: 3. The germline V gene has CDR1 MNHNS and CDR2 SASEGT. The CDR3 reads CASSDSGVPYEQYF. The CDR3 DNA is TGTGCCAGCAGTGATAGCGGGGTACCCTACGAGCAGTACTTC.

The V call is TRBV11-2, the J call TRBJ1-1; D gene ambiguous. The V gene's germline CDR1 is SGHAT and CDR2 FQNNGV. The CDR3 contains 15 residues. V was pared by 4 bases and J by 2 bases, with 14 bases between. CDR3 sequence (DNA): TGTGCCAGCAGCTCCCAGCCGACTGTAAACACTGAAGCTTTCTTT. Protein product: CASSSQPTVNTEAFF.